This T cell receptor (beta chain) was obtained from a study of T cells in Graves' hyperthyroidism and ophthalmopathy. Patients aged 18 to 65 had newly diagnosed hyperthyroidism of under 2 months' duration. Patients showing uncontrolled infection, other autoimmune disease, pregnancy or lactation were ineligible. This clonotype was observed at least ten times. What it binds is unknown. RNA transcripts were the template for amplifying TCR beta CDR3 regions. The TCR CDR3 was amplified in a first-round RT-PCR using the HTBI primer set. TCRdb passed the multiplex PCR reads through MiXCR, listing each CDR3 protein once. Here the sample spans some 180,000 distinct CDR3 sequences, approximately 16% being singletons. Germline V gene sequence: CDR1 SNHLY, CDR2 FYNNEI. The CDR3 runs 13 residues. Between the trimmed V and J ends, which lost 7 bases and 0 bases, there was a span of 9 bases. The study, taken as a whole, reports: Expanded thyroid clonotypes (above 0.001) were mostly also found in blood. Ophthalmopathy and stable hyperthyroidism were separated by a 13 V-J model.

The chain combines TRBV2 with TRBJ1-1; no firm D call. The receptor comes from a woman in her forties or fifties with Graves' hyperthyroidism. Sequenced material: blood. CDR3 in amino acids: CASKGDMNTEAFF. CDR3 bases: TGTGCCAGCAAGGGAGATATGAACACTGAAGCTTTCTTT. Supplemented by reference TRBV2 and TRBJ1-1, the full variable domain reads EPEVTQTPSHQVTQMGQEVILRCVPISNHLYFYWYRQILGQKVEFLVSFYNNEISEKSEIFDDQFSVERPDGSNFTLKIRSTKLEDSAMYFCASKGDMNTEAFFGQGTRLTVV.